A selection of T cell receptor beta chains follows, all from one sample in a study of blood T cell repertoires in COVID-19. The data were produced by immunoSEQ multiplex PCR, yet TCRdb's version contains in-frame clones alone and is incomplete. The profile shows 300,000 to 400,000 clones, around 89% of them singletons. Sample: PBMCs or T cells enriched from blood (not recorded which). These TCRs come from a woman in her 30s with acute COVID-19. CDR3s include the opening cysteine and the closing phenylalanine or tryptophan. A D gene is named only where the DNA matches it firmly. Clone size, where shown, is once, few, many, or a class for clones that have expanded.

TRBJ1-2 TRBV21-1 NA NA TGTGCCAGCAGCAAAGCAGGGAGGGCAGAGGGGGGCCCTAACTATGGCTACACCTTC CASSKAGRAEGGPNYGYTF
TRBJ1-2 TRBV4-1 NA TRBD1 TGCGCCAGCAGCCAAACCGACAGGGGGAACTATGGCTACACCTTC CASSQTDRGNYGYTF
TRBJ2-2 TRBV19 NA TRBD2 TGTGCCAGTAGTATAGCTGGACGGGGGGAGGCCGGGGAGCTGTTTTTT CASSIAGRGEAGELFF
TRBJ2-3 TRBV10-1 once TRBD2 TGCGCCAGCAGCGAGGGTCGACTAGCGGGGGCAGATACGCAGTATTTT CASSEGRLAGADTQYF
TRBJ1-5 TRBV6-1 NA NA TGTGCCAGCAGTGATTATCGAGGGAATCAGCCCCAGCATTTT CASSDYRGNQPQHF
TRBJ1-5 TRBV2 NA TRBD1 TGTGCCAGCAGTGAAGCGCACAAGGGGGCCGCTTTAGCCCAGCATTTT CASSEAHKGAALAQHF
TRBJ2-5 TRBV11-3 NA NA TGTGCCAGCAGCTTCAGAGGACAGCAAGAGACCCAGTACTTC CASSFRGQQETQYF
TRBJ2-1 TRBV5-1 NA NA TGCGCCAGCAGCTTGTCTCTAGAGCAGTTCTTC CASSLSLEQFF
TRBJ2-4 TRBV25-1 NA NA TGTGCCAGCAGTGAATTTTCCCAAACCAAAAACATTCAGTACTTC CASSEFSQTKNIQYF
TRBJ2-7 TRBV21-1 NA NA TGTGCCAGCATTCGGGACAGGGGGCAATACGAGCAGTACTTC CASIRDRGQYEQYF
TRBJ2-5 TRBV20-1 NA TRBD2 TGCAGTGCTAGTGGGGCTAGCGGAGGCCAAGAGACCCAGTACTTC CSASGASGGQETQYF
TRBJ2-7 TRBV12-3/TRBV12-4 NA TRBD1 TGTGCCAGCAGATCGGGACAGTCCTACGAGCAGTACTTC CASRSGQSYEQYF
TRBJ1-5 TRBV10-2 NA NA TGCGCCAGCGGGCTGGCATACAGCCTCAATCAGCCCCAGCATTTT CASGLAYSLNQPQHF
TRBJ1-2 TRBV5-1 NA TRBD1 TGCGCCAGCAGCACGGGGACAGGGACCTCTGGCTACACCTTC CASSTGTGTSGYTF
TRBJ2-3 TRBV24-1 NA NA TGTGCCACCGGGGAGGCAGATACGCAGTATTTT CATGEADTQYF
TRBJ2-1 TRBV10-3 NA NA TGTGCCATCAGTGCGGCCACGAGCGGGCCTTCCTACAATGAGCAGTTCTTC CAISAATSGPSYNEQFF
TRBJ1-1 TRBV19 NA NA TGTGCCACCTCATATTCGGTGAACACTGAAGCTTTCTTT CATSYSVNTEAFF
TRBJ2-1 TRBV12-5 NA NA TGTGCTAGTGCTGTTTTTGTTCTTGAGCAGTTCTTC CASAVFVLEQFF
TRBJ1-6 TRBV7-2 NA NA TGTGCCAGCAGGACAGCTCTCAATAATTCACCCCTCCACTTT CASRTALNNSPLHF
TRBJ1-1 TRBV6-5 NA NA TGTGCCAGCAGTTACGTTGGGTGGGAGGACACTGAAGCTTTCTTT CASSYVGWEDTEAFF
TRBJ2-1 TRBV7-3 NA TRBD1 TGTGCCAGCAGCTTGGGGACAGGGGTCTACAATGAGCAGTTCTTC CASSLGTGVYNEQFF
TRBJ1-1 TRBV5-8 NA NA TGTGCCAGCAGCTTGGGACCGGGAGGGAACACTGAAGCTTTCTTT CASSLGPGGNTEAFF
TRBJ1-1 TRBV3-1/TRBV3-2 NA NA TGTGCCAGCAGCCAACGGGTGCTCAGCGACCGTGGCACTGAAGCTTTCTTT CASSQRVLSDRGTEAFF
TRBJ1-1 TRBV3-1/TRBV3-2 NA TRBD1 TGTGCCAGCAGCCAAGATCGACCGAGGGGGACAGCGAACACTGAAGCTTTCTTT CASSQDRPRGTANTEAFF
TRBJ2-2 TRBV30 NA TRBD1 TGTGCCTGGAGTATCGGGACAGGGCTCGAGGAGCTGTTTTTT CAWSIGTGLEELFF
TRBJ1-3 TRBV7-2 NA NA TGTGCCAGCAGCTTTCATCTCGGGGACTCTGGAAACACCATATATTTT CASSFHLGDSGNTIYF
TRBJ1-2 TRBV29-1 NA NA TGCAGCGTGGAGGGATTATATGGCTACACCTTC CSVEGLYGYTF
TRBJ1-5 TRBV5-6 NA NA TGTGCCAGCAGCGAAGCAGGGAGGTCAAATCAGCCCCAGCATTTT CASSEAGRSNQPQHF
TRBJ1-2 TRBV19 NA NA TGTGCCAGTACCCTTCTTGGGGAGGGTGGCTATGGCTACACCTTC CASTLLGEGGYGYTF
TRBJ2-1 TRBV12-5 NA TRBD2 TGTGCTAGTGGCTCCACTAGCGGGGGGGACTCCTACAATGAGCAGTTCTTC CASGSTSGGDSYNEQFF
TRBJ2-7 TRBV12-3/TRBV12-4 NA NA TGTGCCAGCATTCCGGACACCTACGAGCAGTACTTC CASIPDTYEQYF
TRBJ1-4 TRBV7-9 NA TRBD1 TGTGCCAGCAGCTTAGCGCACCGGACAGGGAATGAAAAACTGTTTTTT CASSLAHRTGNEKLFF
TRBJ1-6 TRBV9 NA TRBD1 TGTGCCAGCAGCCTCGGCGGGACAGGGAATTCACCCCTCCACTTT CASSLGGTGNSPLHF
TRBJ1-2 TRBV2 NA NA TGTGCCAGCAGTGCGCTTGGAGGTCCCTATGGCTACACCTTC CASSALGGPYGYTF
TRBJ1-4 TRBV20-1 NA NA TGCAGTGCTAGTTCCCAGGGCGGTGAAAAACTGTTTTTT CSASSQGGEKLFF